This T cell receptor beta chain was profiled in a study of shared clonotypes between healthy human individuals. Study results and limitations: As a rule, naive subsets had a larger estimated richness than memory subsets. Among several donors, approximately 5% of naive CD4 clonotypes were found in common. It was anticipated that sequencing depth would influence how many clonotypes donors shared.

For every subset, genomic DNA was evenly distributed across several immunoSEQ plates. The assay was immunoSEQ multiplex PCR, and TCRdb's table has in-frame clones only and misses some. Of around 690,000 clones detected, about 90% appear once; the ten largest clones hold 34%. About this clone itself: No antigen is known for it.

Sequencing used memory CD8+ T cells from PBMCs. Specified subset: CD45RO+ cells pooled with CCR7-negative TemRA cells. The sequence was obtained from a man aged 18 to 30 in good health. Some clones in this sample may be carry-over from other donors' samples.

As DNA, the CDR3 is TGTGCCAGCGGAGGGGCACTCTCCTACGAGCAGTACTTC. This translates into CASGGALSYEQYF. The chain has TRBV6-5 and TRBJ2-7; D might be TRBD2 (6 bases). V lost 8 bases, J lost 0 bases, and 11 bases lay in between. The CDR3 is 13 amino acids. Germline V gene data show CDR1 as MNHEY and CDR2 as SVGAGI.